This passage covers 31 T cell receptor beta chains from one sample sequenced in a study of yellow fever vaccine responses in identical twins. TCRdb processed the RT-PCR reads anew with MiXCR; each CDR3 protein has one entry. Of around 6,600 distinct CDR3 sequences listed, 85% to 90% are singletons. Source: T cells from blood (PBMCs), unsorted or a sorted subset (not recorded which), taken before or after yellow fever vaccination (not recorded which). These receptors all come from a woman between 18 and 29 years old who received the yellow fever vaccine.

The chain is built from TRBV11-1 and TRBJ2-3, with TRBD2 matching over 11 bases. The V and J ends lost 5 bases and 3 bases, in that order; junction bases with no gene match: 7. From germline, CDR1 is SGHAT and CDR2 FQDESV (reference sequence). This CDR3 has 16 residues. CDR3 amino acids: CASSALGLAVTDTQYF. CDR3 DNA sequence: TGTGCCAGCAGCGCTCTGGGACTAGCGGTTACAGATACGCAGTATTTT.

The DNA of the CDR3 is TGTGCCAGCATTCGGAATCCAAGCTCCTACAATGAGCAGTTCTTC. This gives the protein CASIRNPSSYNEQFF. The chain joins TRBV12-3 or TRBV12-4 to TRBJ2-1; D not certain. The CDR3 totals 15 residues. Trimming removed 7 bases at V and 0 bases at J, with 13 bases between.

J is TRBJ1-2 and V is TRBV29-1, with TRBD1 identical over 11 bases. Germline V gene sequence: CDR1 SQVTM, CDR2 ANQGSEA. J lost 4 bases, V lost 7 bases, and 8 bases had no gene match. The CDR3 is 14 amino acids. The CDR3 DNA reads as TGCAGCGCCTTGGACAGGGGGCTCAGCTATGGCTACACCTTC. Amino acids: CSALDRGLSYGYTF.

This chain uses TRBV20-1 with TRBJ2-7; 9 bases match TRBD2. CDR3 length: 12 residues. Trimming removed 4 bases from V and 5 bases from J; junction bases left unmatched: 3. Looked up from germline, CDR1 is DFQATT and CDR2 is SNEGSKA (reference sequence). The CDR3 spells CSATGLANEQYF. CDR3 sequence (DNA): TGCAGTGCTACGGGACTAGCTAACGAGCAGTACTTC.

The rearrangement joins TRBV5-1 to TRBJ2-7; D remains unclear. CDR3 size: 13 residues. Deletions cut 3 bases from V and 2 bases from J, with 9 bases between. CDR1 and CDR2 (germline): SGHRS, YFSETQ. This CDR3 reads CASSYSSPYEQYF. CDR3 bases: TGCGCCAGCAGCTATTCGTCCCCCTACGAGCAGTACTTC.

This chain joins TRBV11-1 and TRBJ1-4, with TRBD1 matching 9 bases. J gave up 5 bases and V 6 bases, and 4 bases lay outside the gene matches. The CDR3 has 14 residues. From germline, CDR1 is SGHAT and CDR2 FQDESV (reference sequence). CDR3 DNA: TGTGCCAGCAGAACCGGGACAGGGAATGAAAAACTGTTTTTT. Protein sequence: CASRTGTGNEKLFF.

CDR3 loop: CAISLQWADGYTF. For the CDR3, the DNA is TGTGCCATCAGTCTACAGTGGGCTGATGGCTACACCTTC. The chain joins TRBV10-3 to TRBJ1-2; no definite D call. The CDR3 spans 13 residues. Per the germline V gene, CDR1 is ENHRY and CDR2 is SYGVKD. The V gene lost 5 bases and the J gene lost 6 bases, with 13 bases spanning the gap.

The rearrangement joins TRBV28 to TRBJ2-4; no reliable D call. V was pared by 6 bases and J by 0 bases, with 12 bases between. Germline CDR1 is MDHEN and CDR2 is SYDVKM. The CDR3 is 15 residues long. CDR3 loop: CASSQLPLAKNIQYF. CDR3 nucleotide sequence: TGTGCCAGCAGCCAACTACCCCTAGCCAAAAACATTCAGTACTTC.

The V call is TRBV19, the J call TRBJ2-5; D could derive from TRBD1 or TRBD2 (5 bases each). This CDR3 region has 15 residues. Germline values: CDR1 LNHDA, CDR2 SQIVND (reference sequence). Trimming took off 2 bases at V and 5 bases at J, with 15 bases between the two ends. For the CDR3, the DNA is TGTGCCAGTAGTATAACGGGACGGACCGGGGAGACCCAGTACTTC. Amino acids: CASSITGRTGETQYF.

V is TRBV13 and J is TRBJ2-1; 10 bases are a match to TRBD1. The CDR3 sequence is 11 residues long. Germline V gives CDR1 PRHDT, CDR2 FYEKMQ (reference sequence). The V gene end was trimmed by 9 bases and the J gene end by 8 bases; junction bases not matched to a gene: 1. The CDR3 nucleotides are TGTGCCAGGGGACAGGGGTATGAGCAGTTCTTC. Translated, it gives CARGQGYEQFF.

A single count supports this clonotype. The chain is built from TRBV20-1 and TRBJ2-3; TRBD2 aligns across 9 bases. With V trimmed by 6 bases and J by 2 bases, 6 bases remained unmatched. Germline CDR1 and CDR2: DFQATT and SNEGSKA (reference sequence). The CDR3 extends over 14 amino acids. CDR3 bases: TGCAGTGCGCCGACTAGCGGAAACACAGATACGCAGTATTTT. Encoded protein: CSAPTSGNTDTQYF.

This clonotype showed up just a few times. This chain joins TRBV4-1 and TRBJ1-2; no definite D call. Per germline, CDR1 MGHRA and CDR2 YSYEKL. With 0 bases removed from V and 9 bases from J, the gap between germline ends came to 8 bases. The CDR3 has 12 amino acids. DNA for the CDR3: TGCGCCAGCAGCCAAGAGGGCAGACGCTACACCTTC. Its translation: CASSQEGRRYTF.

The rearrangement links TRBV9 to TRBJ2-1; no definite D call. V lost 0 bases and J lost 4, with 8 bases in between. The CDR3 loop spans 14 amino acids. CDR1 and CDR2 from the germline V gene are SGDLS and YYNGEE. The CDR3 DNA sequence: TGTGCCAGCAGCGTAGAGGCTACTTACAATGAGCAGTTCTTC. Residues: CASSVEATYNEQFF.

The V and J genes are TRBV18 and TRBJ1-2; 7 bases align to TRBD1. Looked up from germline, CDR1 is KGHSH and CDR2 is LQKENI. This CDR3 spans 15 amino acids. The V segment lost 3 bases and the J segment 5 bases; nucleotides outside the gene matches: 9. CDR3 DNA sequence: TGTGCCAGCTCACCTTCAGAGGGACAGCAGTATGGCTACACCTTC. Amino acid sequence: CASSPSEGQQYGYTF.

This chain connects TRBV5-6 to TRBJ2-1; D is unresolved. The V and J ends lost 0 bases and 1 base respectively, with 5 bases between them. Looked up from germline, CDR1 is SGHDT and CDR2 is YYEEEE. This CDR3 has 14 amino acids. DNA for the CDR3: TGTGCCAGCAGCTTGGCGGGTTCCTACAATGAGCAGTTCTTC. It encodes CASSLAGSYNEQFF. The full variable domain, rest sourced from reference TRBV5-6 and TRBJ2-1, is DAGVTQSPTHLIKTRGQQVTLRCSPKSGHDTVSWYQQALGQGPQFIFQYYEEEERQRGNFPDRFSGHQFPNYSSELNVNALLLGDSALYLCASSLAGSYNEQFFGPGTRLTVL.

J is TRBJ2-7 and V is TRBV7-9; 11 bases align to TRBD2. CDR3 size: 15 residues. Germline values: CDR1 SEHNR, CDR2 FQNEAQ (reference sequence). Losses at the gene ends were 5 bases for V and 3 bases for J; bases not matched to a gene: 6. This CDR3 reads CASSPVAGGHYEQYF. In DNA, the CDR3 is TGTGCCAGCAGCCCGGTAGCGGGAGGGCACTACGAGCAGTACTTC.

The gene calls are TRBV2 and TRBJ2-2; D gene ambiguous. CDR1 is SNHLY and CDR2 is FYNNEI in the germline V gene. The length of the CDR3 is 13 residues. The germline V and J ends were trimmed by 5 bases and 6 bases, with 10 bases remaining between them. CDR3 DNA: TGTGCCAGCAGTAAACAGCCCCCCGGGGAGCTGTTTTTT. It specifies CASSKQPPGELFF.

The V gene is TRBV6-5, the J gene TRBJ2-7; possible D gene TRBD2, 6 bases. Per the germline V gene, CDR1 is MNHEY and CDR2 is SVGAGI. The CDR3 covers 15 residues. Trimming took off 2 bases at V and 7 bases at J, with 18 bases between the two ends. The CDR3 DNA sequence: TGTGCCAGCAGTTACGTCGGGAGCGAGATGTGGGAGCAGTACTTC. This sequence encodes CASSYVGSEMWEQYF.

The V gene is TRBV18, the J gene TRBJ2-3, with D perhaps TRBD1 (6 bases). CDR3 size: 13 residues. CDR1 is KGHSH, CDR2 LQKENI, per germline. V lost 0 bases and J lost 6, with 7 bases in between. The CDR3 here is CASSPPGADTQYF. The CDR3 DNA reads as TGTGCCAGCTCACCACCGGGGGCCGATACGCAGTATTTT.

The chain uses TRBV7-6 and TRBJ2-7; TRBD1 matches 10 bases. The ends lost 5 bases at V and 4 bases at J; junction bases unmatched: 8. Germline V gene sequence: CDR1 SGHVS, CDR2 FNYEAQ. There are 15 residues in the CDR3. The DNA for the CDR3 is TGTGCCAGCAGCATAAGACAGGGGGCTCTTTACGAGCAGTACTTC. Protein sequence: CASSIRQGALYEQYF.

The V and J genes are TRBV18 and TRBJ2-3; 10 bases line up with TRBD2. J lost 1 base, V lost 3 bases, and 1 base had no gene match. The germline gives CDR1 KGHSH, CDR2 LQKENI. CDR3 length equals 15 residues. CDR3 bases: TGTGCCAGCTCACCGAGCGGGAGGGGCACAGATACGCAGTATTTT. Encoded protein: CASSPSGRGTDTQYF.

The V call is TRBV12-3 or TRBV12-4, the J call TRBJ2-7; D unclear. The germline V and J ends were trimmed by 6 bases and 1 base, with 7 bases remaining between them. The CDR3 contains 12 residues. As DNA, the CDR3 is TGTGCCAGCAGCCAACAGTCCTACGAGCAGTACTTC. This encodes CASSQQSYEQYF.

The V and J genes are TRBV10-1 and TRBJ2-5, with D unclear. The CDR3 contains 13 residues. CDR1 and CDR2 (germline): WNHNN, SYGVQD (reference sequence). Trimming left V 5 bases short and J 4 bases short, with 11 bases between. CDR3 in DNA: TGCGCCAGCAGTTCGACCATTCGAGAGACCCAGTACTTC. Translated, it gives CASSSTIRETQYF.

V gene TRBV28 combines with J gene TRBJ2-5; no clear D. The CDR3 has 12 amino acids. CDR1 and CDR2 from the germline V gene are MDHEN and SYDVKM. Trimming shortened V by 4 bases and J by 2 bases, and 5 bases separated the two germline ends. The CDR3: CASSSFQETQYF. The CDR3 DNA is TGTGCCAGCAGTTCCTTTCAAGAGACCCAGTACTTC. The entire variable domain, with the rest obtained from reference TRBV28 and TRBJ2-5, is as follows: DVKVTQSSRYLVKRTGEKVFLECVQDMDHENMFWYRQDPGLGLRLIYFSYDVKMKEKGDIPEGYSVSREKKERFSLILESASTNQTSMYLCASSSFQETQYFGPGTRLLVL.

The gene calls are TRBV25-1 and TRBJ1-5; no clear D gene. V was pared by 3 bases and J by 11 bases, with 8 bases between. The CDR3 covers 11 residues. Germline loops: CDR1 MGHDK, CDR2 SYGVNS. In nucleotides, the CDR3 is TGTGCCAGCAGTGATGGGTCTGCCCAGCATTTT. Translation gives CASSDGSAQHF.

The CDR3 sequence is CASSHGAGDHEQYF. CDR3 bases: TGTGCCAGCAGCCATGGGGCGGGAGACCACGAGCAGTACTTC. V and J are TRBV11-2 and TRBJ2-7; 7 bases map to TRBD2. Germline CDR1 is SGHAT and CDR2 is FQNNGV. Trimming removed 5 bases from V and 5 bases from J; junction bases left unmatched: 9. This CDR3 contains 14 residues.

This chain links TRBV6-1 with TRBJ2-7; the D gene is possibly TRBD2 (6 bases). Deletions cut 6 bases from V and 3 bases from J, with 12 bases between. CDR1 and CDR2 from the germline V gene are MNHNS and SASEGT. CDR3 length: 13 amino acids. CDR3 residues: CASSGGLVYEQYF. In nucleotides, the CDR3 is TGTGCCAGCAGCGGGGGTCTAGTCTACGAGCAGTACTTC.

The chain uses TRBV29-1 and TRBJ2-5, with 7 bases fitting TRBD2. Unmatched junction bases numbered 4, after V lost 4 bases and J lost 2 bases. Germline CDR1 and CDR2: SQVTM and ANQGSEA. This CDR3 is 13 amino acids long. The CDR3 sequence is CSVVGGGQETQYF. The CDR3 nucleotides read TGCAGCGTTGTGGGCGGGGGACAAGAGACCCAGTACTTC.

The chain is built from TRBV7-2 and TRBJ2-7; no reliable D call. This CDR3 spans 13 amino acids. Germline lookup yields CDR1 SGHTA and CDR2 FQGNSA. Trimming cost V 4 bases and J 6 bases, with 13 bases left between them. As DNA, the CDR3 is TGTGCCAGCAGCTCCTCCCGCTTGAGCGAGCAGTACTTC. Translated, it gives CASSSSRLSEQYF.

The V call is TRBV10-3, the J call TRBJ2-7; D possibly matches TRBD1 or TRBD2 (5 bases each). This CDR3 has 12 amino acids. Germline values: CDR1 ENHRY, CDR2 SYGVKD. V shed 7 bases and J shed 1 base, with 8 bases lying between them. The CDR3 loop is CAIMGPSYEQYF. CDR3 coding DNA: TGTGCCATCATGGGACCTTCCTACGAGCAGTACTTC.

The gene calls are TRBV20-1 and TRBJ2-7; D may be TRBD2 (6 bases). Trimming left V 0 bases short and J 4 bases short, with 13 bases between. Germline V gene lookup returns CDR1 DFQATT and CDR2 SNEGSKA (reference sequence). This CDR3 contains 14 residues. CDR3 amino acids: CSARDLRRGYEQYF. CDR3 bases: TGCAGTGCTAGAGATCTAAGGAGGGGATACGAGCAGTACTTC.